The 15 T cell receptor beta chains listed next were all sequenced from one sample in a study of blood T cell repertoires in COVID-19. The repertoire was sequenced with immunoSEQ multiplex PCR; TCRdb's copy has only in-frame clones and lacks some. The sample has over 300,000 clones; approximately 89% are singletons. The specimen sequenced was PBMCs or T cells enriched from blood (not recorded which). The receptors originated from a woman between 40 and 50 years old who had recovered from COVID-19.

The chain combines TRBV5-6 with TRBJ2-1; weak D call: TRBD1 (5 bases). V was shortened by 0 bases and J by 4 bases, with 8 bases between the two germline ends. There are 14 residues in the CDR3. The V gene's germline CDR1 is SGHDT and CDR2 YYEEEE. CDR3 nucleotide sequence: TGTGCCAGCAGCTTGGTAGGGGAATACAATGAGCAGTTCTTC. It codes for CASSLVGEYNEQFF. The entire variable domain, with the rest obtained from reference TRBV5-6 and TRBJ2-1, is as follows: DAGVTQSPTHLIKTRGQQVTLRCSPKSGHDTVSWYQQALGQGPQFIFQYYEEEERQRGNFPDRFSGHQFPNYSSELNVNALLLGDSALYLCASSLVGEYNEQFFGPGTRLTVL.

The chain joins TRBV3-1 (or the pseudogene TRBV3-2) to TRBJ1-1; 7 nucleotides line up with TRBD1. There are 14 residues in the CDR3. Trimming cost V 4 bases and J 1 base; bases outside gene matches: 3. Germline V lookup: CDR1 LGHDT, CDR2 YNNKEL (reference sequence). CDR3 region: CASSRWTGNTEAFF. For the CDR3, the DNA is TGTGCCAGCAGCCGCTGGACAGGGAACACTGAAGCTTTCTTT.

The gene calls are TRBV19 and TRBJ2-1, with TRBD2 matching over 8 bases. The CDR3 has 15 amino acids. CDR1 is LNHDA and CDR2 is SQIVND in the germline V gene (reference sequence). V was clipped by 3 bases and J by 3 bases; unmatched bases: 4. The CDR3 region has the DNA TGTGCCAGTAGTATCCTAGCGGGCATCTACAATGAGCAGTTCTTC. The encoded protein is CASSILAGIYNEQFF. Complete variable domain (other parts from reference TRBV19 and TRBJ2-1): DGGITQSPKYLFRKEGQNVTLSCEQNLNHDAMYWYRQDPGQGLRLIYYSQIVNDFQKGDIAEGYSVSREKKESFPLTVTSAQKNPTAFYLCASSILAGIYNEQFFGPGTRLTVL.

The chain employs TRBV19 and TRBJ2-1; the match to TRBD1 covers 7 bases. Germline V gene data show CDR1 as LNHDA and CDR2 as SQIVND (reference sequence). After removal of 5 bases from V and 5 bases from J, the junction contained 12 bases not matched to a gene. The CDR3 loop spans 16 amino acids. The CDR3 loop reads CASSYRQGSSHNEQFF. The CDR3 DNA reads as TGTGCCAGTAGTTACAGACAGGGATCTTCACACAATGAGCAGTTCTTC.

The chain has TRBV28 and TRBJ1-1, with D unresolved. The germline CDR1 and CDR2 sequences are MDHEN and SYDVKM. The CDR3 is 13 amino acids. Between the trimmed V and J ends, which lost 6 bases and 0 bases, there was a span of 8 bases. The CDR3 DNA reads TGTGCCAGCAGCCCATCCCTGAACACTGAAGCTTTCTTT. This translates into CASSPSLNTEAFF.

The J gene is TRBJ2-3, the V gene TRBV3-1 (or the pseudogene TRBV3-2); 15 bases match TRBD2. Trimming took 3 bases from V and 5 from J; bases not matched to a gene: 3. Germline CDR1 and CDR2: LGHDT and YNNKEL (reference sequence). This CDR3 spans 16 amino acids. The DNA for the CDR3 is TGTGCCAGCAGCCAGGGACTAGCGGGAGGAGTAGATACGCAGTATTTT. Its translation: CASSQGLAGGVDTQYF.

The chain recombines TRBV7-9 with TRBJ2-2, with 7 positions matching TRBD1. The CDR3 is 16 residues long. With 4 bases clipped from V and 1 base from J, the junction kept 6 bases outside the gene matches. Germline CDR1 and CDR2: SEHNR and FQNEAQ (reference sequence). The CDR3: CASSWDYRGNTGELFF. DNA of the CDR3: TGTGCCAGCAGCTGGGATTACAGGGGGAACACCGGGGAGCTGTTTTTT.

The chain is built from TRBV12-1 and TRBJ1-1. TRBV12-1 is classified as a pseudogene. The CDR3 spans 17 residues. The CDR3, as DNA: TGTGCCAGCAGCTTTATCGAGGATCGAAAAGAGAACACTGAAGCTTTCTTT. The encoded protein is CASSFIEDRKENTEAFF.

The rearrangement links TRBV27 to TRBJ2-7, with 8 bases that match TRBD1. Germline values: CDR1 MNHEY, CDR2 SMNVEV (reference sequence). This CDR3 contains 15 residues. Trimming cost V 6 bases and J 1 base; bases outside gene matches: 8. CDR3 loop: CASSMTGALSYEQYF. CDR3 DNA: TGTGCCAGCAGCATGACAGGGGCCCTGTCCTACGAGCAGTACTTC.

This clone rates as medium-sized. The chain couples TRBV19 to TRBJ2-7; 8 nucleotides line up with TRBD2. From germline, CDR1 is LNHDA and CDR2 SQIVND (reference sequence). The CDR3 extends over 15 amino acids. With 1 base clipped from V and 5 bases from J, the junction kept 7 bases outside the gene matches. CDR3 nucleotide sequence: TGTGCCAGTAGTATAGCCCCGGGAGGGCCCCACGAGCAGTACTTC. Amino acids: CASSIAPGGPHEQYF.

This rearrangement joins TRBV19 to TRBJ2-5; D is possibly TRBD1 (6 bases). The germline V and J ends were trimmed by 6 bases and 4 bases, with 36 bases remaining between them. The CDR3 consists of 21 residues. From germline, CDR1 is LNHDA and CDR2 SQIVND (reference sequence). The CDR3 DNA reads as TGTGCCAGTAGGACGGGTCCCCGACAGGACGTATTAGTTTTTACGAGAGAGACCCAGTACTTC. It yields the protein CASRTGPRQDVLVFTRETQYF.

As regards this clone: Additional DNA sequences in this sample encode the identical CDR3. The V gene is TRBV9, the J gene TRBJ2-1, with 10 bases lining up with TRBD1. The V gene's germline CDR1 is SGDLS and CDR2 YYNGEE. V lost 3 bases and J lost 5; bases outside the gene matches: 2. The CDR3 length is 14 residues. CDR3: CASSEGTGDNEQFF. The DNA of the CDR3 is TGTGCCAGCAGCGAGGGGACAGGGGACAATGAGCAGTTCTTC.

The chain joins TRBV11-2 to TRBJ2-7; D remains ambiguous. Per germline, CDR1 SGHAT and CDR2 FQNNGV. This CDR3 is 11 amino acids long. Trimming cost V 1 base and J 7 bases, with 5 bases left between them. CDR3 residues: CASSLGTEQYF. The CDR3, as DNA: TGTGCCAGCAGCTTAGGTACAGAGCAGTACTTC.

The CDR3 DNA reads TGTGCCAGCAGCTCCAACAGGGGTGACTACGAGCAGTACTTC. Protein product: CASSSNRGDYEQYF. The chain is built from TRBV7-2 and TRBJ2-7; the match to TRBD1 covers 7 bases. Germline CDR1 and CDR2: SGHTA and FQGNSA. The V gene end was trimmed by 4 bases and the J gene end by 3 bases; junction bases not matched to a gene: 6. The CDR3 contains 14 residues.

V and J are TRBV5-4 and TRBJ2-3, with 14 bases lining up with TRBD2. Germline values: CDR1 SGHNT, CDR2 YYREEE (reference sequence). The CDR3 extends over 17 amino acids. V shed 3 bases, J shed 3 bases, and the junction held 6 bases outside the gene matches. CDR3 sequence: CASSSPTSGGETDTQYF. In DNA form, the CDR3 reads TGTGCCAGCAGCTCTCCGACTAGCGGGGGGGAGACAGATACGCAGTATTTT.